Listed below are T cell receptor beta chains from one sample, sequenced in a study of beta chain features in type 1 diabetes. Only in-frame clones appear in the TCRdb table, and some are missing; sequencing was by immunoSEQ multiplex PCR. The data show about 140,000 clones, 10% seen once. Sequences were obtained from naive CD4+ T cells from blood. These receptors were taken from a man aged 18 to 30 in good health. Both conserved end residues are trimmed from each CDR3. A D gene is named only where the DNA matches it firmly.

d_call v_call cdr3_aa
. TRBV25-1 ASSRQTNTEAF
. TRBV5-1 ASSLDPGLQETQY
. TRBV7-2 ASSSERAGTQY
. TRBV19 ASSSGWDEQY
. TRBV27 ASSPSAGGNQPQH
. TRBV7-6 ASSLGRTLRSTEAF
. TRBV9 ASSVQSHSGANVLT
TRBD2 TRBV11-2 ASSPRLAGAPGETQY
TRBD2 TRBV7-3 ASSLRGGANTGELF
. TRBV15 ATSRDGAGIFYEQY
TRBD1 TRBV9 ASSAGTGPYSNQPQH
TRBD1 TRBV4-3 ASSQEWDRRLETQY
. TRBV19 ASSVSAATGSPLH
. TRBV10-3 AISDTENNSPLH
TRBD1 TRBV6-6 ASSYQGAEAF